This passage covers 24 T cell receptor beta chains from one sample sequenced in a study of blood T cell repertoires in COVID-19. Measured with immunoSEQ multiplex PCR; TCRdb has only the in-frame clones, and not every one. Of fewer than 200,000 clones listed, around 82% are singletons. The sample was peripheral blood. Receptors originate from a woman aged 40-49 years with COVID-19, enrolled during active disease.

This clone has only one observation. The chain carries TRBV7-9 and TRBJ1-1; no firm D call. The CDR3 spans 14 residues. In germline, CDR1 is SEHNR, CDR2 FQNEAQ (reference sequence). The V end lost 2 bases, the J end lost 2 bases, and 9 bases lay between the germline ends. The CDR3 sequence is CASSLMSLNTEAFF. The CDR3 DNA is TGTGCCAGCAGCTTAATGTCCCTCAACACTGAAGCTTTCTTT. The full variable domain, its missing parts supplied by reference TRBV7-9 and TRBJ1-1, is DTGVSQNPRHKITKRGQNVTFRCDPISEHNRLYWYRQTLGQGPEFLTYFQNEAQLEKSRLLSDRFSAERPKGSFSTLEIQRTEQGDSAMYLCASSLMSLNTEAFFGQGTRLTVV.

This sequence joins TRBV2 and TRBJ2-5; 8 bases are a match to TRBD2. Germline assignment: CDR1 SNHLY and CDR2 FYNNEI. J lost 6 bases, V lost 7 bases, and 4 bases had no gene match. The CDR3 sequence is 12 residues long. CDR3 region: CASITGGKTQYF. The CDR3 nucleotides read TGTGCCAGCATTACGGGGGGGAAGACCCAGTACTTC.

The CDR3 is CAWTPGGPGYTF. DNA for the CDR3: TGTGCCTGGACCCCCGGGGGGCCTGGCTACACCTTC. V usage is TRBV30 and J usage is TRBJ1-2, with D possibly TRBD1 on 6 matching bases. This CDR3 has 12 residues. The germline gives CDR1 GTSNPN, CDR2 SVGIG (reference sequence). Trimming cost V 4 bases and J 7 bases, with 13 bases left between them.

This clone was seen a few times. The chain recombines TRBV7-3 with TRBJ2-2; TRBD1 might be the D (6 bases). Germline V gene data show CDR1 as SGHTA and CDR2 as FQGTGA. CDR3 length: 16 residues. The V end lost 5 bases, the J end lost 1 base, and 14 bases lay between the germline ends. The CDR3 bases are TGTGCCAGCAGCCGGAGGTCCAGGGGGAACACCGGGGAGCTGTTTTTT. It codes for CASSRRSRGNTGELFF.

The J gene is TRBJ2-3, the V gene TRBV7-6; D uncertain. CDR1 SGHVS and CDR2 FNYEAQ come from the germline V gene. The V end was cut by 5 bases, the J end by 0 bases, with 6 bases between. The CDR3 runs to 13 residues. The CDR3 coding sequence is TGTGCCAGCAGCCGAAGCAGCACAGATACGCAGTATTTT. It encodes CASSRSSTDTQYF.

The chain employs TRBV13 and TRBJ2-1; TRBD2 aligns across 11 bases. CDR3 length: 16 residues. CDR1 and CDR2 (germline): PRHDT, FYEKMQ (reference sequence). The V gene end was trimmed by 3 bases and the J gene end by 9 bases; junction bases not matched to a gene: 10. CDR3 sequence (DNA): TGTGCCAGCAGCTTGCTAGCGGGGGGCCCTTTTGGTGAGCAGTTCTTC. Amino acids: CASSLLAGGPFGEQFF.

This clone was detected only once. The chain is built from TRBV7-8 and TRBJ1-1, with D possibly being TRBD1 (5 bases). The CDR3 length is 14 residues. Germline V lookup: CDR1 SGHVS, CDR2 FQNEAQ. V was shortened by 9 bases and J by 4 bases, with 18 bases between the two germline ends. For the CDR3, the DNA is TGTGCCAGTACAGGCCTAGAGGTGGTCACTGAAGCTTTCTTT. It translates to CASTGLEVVTEAFF.

Only a few counts were recorded for this clone. The chain couples TRBV7-9 to TRBJ1-3; 9 nucleotides align to TRBD1. Germline lookup yields CDR1 SEHNR and CDR2 FQNEAQ (reference sequence). The CDR3 has 19 residues. Trimming at V came to 2 bases and at J to 4 bases, leaving 15 bases not matched to a gene. The DNA for the CDR3 is TGTGCCAGCAGCTTATTGGCTTCCGCCGGGACAGGGCACGGAAACACCATATATTTT. It encodes CASSLLASAGTGHGNTIYF.

The chain couples TRBV27 to TRBJ1-1; D is unclear. Trimming stripped 3 bases from V and 1 base from J, with 6 bases between. Per germline, CDR1 MNHEY and CDR2 SMNVEV (reference sequence). The CDR3 has 13 amino acids. As DNA, the CDR3 is TGTGCCAGCAGTTTTGAGGGGAACACTGAAGCTTTCTTT. Translated: CASSFEGNTEAFF.

The chain is built from TRBV19 and TRBJ1-3; weak D call: TRBD1 (6 bases). The CDR3 covers 15 residues. Germline V gives CDR1 LNHDA, CDR2 SQIVND (reference sequence). The ends were cut back, 5 bases at V and 0 bases at J, with 11 bases in the middle. The CDR3 here is CASSADSRSGNTIYF. The CDR3 bases are TGTGCCAGTAGTGCGGACAGCCGCTCTGGAAACACCATATATTTT.

The chain employs TRBV18 and TRBJ2-3, with TRBD2 identical over 12 bases. With V trimmed by 4 bases and J by 0 bases, 11 bases remained unmatched. This CDR3 contains 19 residues. Germline V gene sequence: CDR1 KGHSH, CDR2 LQKENI. The CDR3: CASSLRLAGDITSTDTQYF. The CDR3 DNA reads as TGTGCCAGCTCACTAAGACTAGCGGGAGACATTACTAGCACAGATACGCAGTATTTT.

The V call is TRBV5-8, the J call TRBJ1-5, with 7 bases fitting TRBD1. Trimming cost V 4 bases and J 3 bases; bases outside gene matches: 4. The CDR3 is made up of 14 amino acids. Germline V gene data show CDR1 as SGHTS and CDR2 as YDEGEE. The CDR3 is CASSQTGLNQPQHF. In DNA, the CDR3 is TGTGCCAGCAGCCAGACAGGGCTCAATCAGCCCCAGCATTTT.

This chain joins TRBV7-2 and TRBJ1-1, with 7 bases identical to TRBD1. J gave up 1 base and V 5 bases, and 7 bases lay outside the gene matches. Germline V CDR1 and CDR2: SGHTA, FQGNSA. The CDR3 is 15 residues long. CDR3 nucleotide sequence: TGTGCCAGCAGCAAACAAGGGACAGCGAACACTGAAGCTTTCTTT. This gives the protein CASSKQGTANTEAFF.

The chain uses TRBV7-6 and TRBJ1-3, with a weak D call TRBD1 (5 bases). The V gene lost 1 base and the J gene lost 0 bases, with 7 bases spanning the gap. The CDR3 is 15 amino acids. Per the germline V gene, CDR1 is SGHVS and CDR2 is FNYEAQ. CDR3 amino acids: CASSLGDFSGNTIYF. In DNA form, the CDR3 reads TGTGCCAGCAGCTTAGGGGACTTCTCTGGAAACACCATATATTTT.

The rearrangement joins TRBV19 to TRBJ2-4; 9 nucleotides match TRBD2. The CDR3 contains 18 residues. The germline V gene encodes CDR1 LNHDA and CDR2 SQIVND (reference sequence). Losses at the gene ends were 3 bases for V and 0 bases for J; bases not matched to a gene: 9. CDR3 bases: TGTGCCAGTAGTATTAGGGCGGGAGGGGGACTAGCCAAAAACATTCAGTACTTC. Amino acids: CASSIRAGGGLAKNIQYF.

The V and J genes are TRBV6-6 and TRBJ2-4; 12 bases fit TRBD2. The CDR3 length is 17 residues. The junction had 5 bases not matched to a gene; V was cut back by 5 bases and J by 0 bases. CDR1 is MNHNY and CDR2 is SVGAGI in the germline V gene (reference sequence). DNA for the CDR3: TGTGCCAGCAGTCGACTAGCGGGGGATCTAGCCAAAAACATTCAGTACTTC. As protein: CASSRLAGDLAKNIQYF.

V and J are TRBV11-2 and TRBJ2-7; 9 nucleotides match TRBD2. This CDR3 region has 14 residues. Germline CDR1 and CDR2: SGHAT and FQNNGV. Trimming at V came to 0 bases and at J to 3 bases, leaving 0 bases not matched to a gene. Here the CDR3 reads CASSLDSGSYEQYF. CDR3 DNA: TGTGCCAGCAGCTTAGATAGCGGGAGCTACGAGCAGTACTTC.

The chain is built from TRBV2 and TRBJ1-2; 9 bases match TRBD1. Germline-derived CDR1 and CDR2 are SNHLY and FYNNEI. The junction had 6 bases not matched to a gene; V was cut back by 10 bases and J by 3 bases. This CDR3 region has 13 residues. CDR3 coding DNA: TGTGCCAACACAGGGGGCGCAGACTATGGCTACACCTTC. As protein: CANTGGADYGYTF.

This clone was detected once. The chain is built from TRBV18 and TRBJ1-1; no firm D call. With 2 bases removed from V and 4 bases from J, the gap between germline ends came to 11 bases. Germline V gene data show CDR1 as KGHSH and CDR2 as LQKENI. This CDR3 is 14 amino acids long. CDR3 sequence: CASSPSPTGTEAFF. The CDR3 coding sequence is TGTGCCAGCTCACCAAGCCCTACCGGCACTGAAGCTTTCTTT.

This clone showed up just a few times. The V and J genes are TRBV13 and TRBJ1-6; 8 nucleotides agree with TRBD1. CDR1 is PRHDT, CDR2 FYEKMQ, per germline (reference sequence). After removal of 0 bases from V and 9 bases from J, the junction contained 4 bases not matched to a gene. The CDR3 length is 15 residues. The CDR3 loop reads CASSLGQGAFSPLHF. The DNA for the CDR3 is TGTGCCAGCAGCTTAGGTCAGGGGGCCTTTTCACCCCTCCACTTT. Together with reference TRBV13 and TRBJ1-6, the CDR3 gives the full variable domain: AAGVIQSPRHLIKEKRETATLKCYPIPRHDTVYWYQQGPGQDPQFLISFYEKMQSDKGSIPDRFSAQQFSDYHSELNMSSLELGDSALYFCASSLGQGAFSPLHFGNGTRLTVT.

The V gene is TRBV11-2, the J gene TRBJ2-2; 8 nucleotides align to TRBD1. Germline V gene lookup returns CDR1 SGHAT and CDR2 FQNNGV. The CDR3 consists of 15 residues. The J segment lost 1 base and the V segment lost 6 bases, leaving 4 bases of the junction unmatched. This chain's CDR3 is CASRDRGENTGELFF. DNA for the CDR3: TGTGCCAGCAGAGACAGGGGAGAGAACACCGGGGAGCTGTTTTTT.

CDR3: CASSMTSGGVDTQYF. Written as DNA, the CDR3 is TGTGCCAGTAGTATGACTAGCGGGGGGGTAGATACGCAGTATTTT. The rearrangement joins TRBV19 to TRBJ2-3; TRBD2 matches 14 bases. The CDR3 length is 15 residues. The V gene's germline CDR1 is LNHDA and CDR2 SQIVND (reference sequence). The V gene end was trimmed by 3 bases and the J gene end by 5 bases; junction bases not matched to a gene: 1.

The V call is TRBV6-5, the J call TRBJ2-5; TRBD2 might be the D (5 bases). The germline V gene encodes CDR1 MNHEY and CDR2 SVGAGI. Deletions cut 5 bases from V and 5 bases from J, with 15 bases between. The CDR3 has 14 amino acids. CDR3 sequence (DNA): TGTGCCAGCAGTCAGAGCGGTGGGCGGGAGACCCAGTACTTC. It translates to CASSQSGGRETQYF.

The chain carries TRBV14 and TRBJ2-6; the D gene is possibly TRBD2 (5 bases). V was clipped by 2 bases and J by 1 base, with 15 bases between them. Germline assignment: CDR1 SGHDN and CDR2 FVKESK. The CDR3 covers 18 residues. The CDR3 here is CASSQWPGLTSGANVLTF. CDR3 DNA: TGTGCCAGCAGCCAATGGCCAGGACTTACTTCTGGGGCCAACGTCCTGACTTTC.